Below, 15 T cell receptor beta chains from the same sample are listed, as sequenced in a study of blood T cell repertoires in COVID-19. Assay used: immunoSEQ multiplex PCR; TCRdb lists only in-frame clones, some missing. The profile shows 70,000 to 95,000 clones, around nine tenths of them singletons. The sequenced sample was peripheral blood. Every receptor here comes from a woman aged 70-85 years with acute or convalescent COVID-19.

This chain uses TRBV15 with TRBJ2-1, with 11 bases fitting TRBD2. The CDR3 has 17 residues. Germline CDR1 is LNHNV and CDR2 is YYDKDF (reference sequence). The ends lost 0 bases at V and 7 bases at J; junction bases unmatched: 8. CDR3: CATSRDYNRLAGNEQFF. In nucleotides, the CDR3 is TGTGCCACCAGCAGAGATTACAATAGACTAGCGGGAAATGAGCAGTTCTTC.

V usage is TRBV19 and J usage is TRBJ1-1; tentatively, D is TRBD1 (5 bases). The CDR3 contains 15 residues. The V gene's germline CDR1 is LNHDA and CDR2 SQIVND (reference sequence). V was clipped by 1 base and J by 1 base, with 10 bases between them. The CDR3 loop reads CASSIGAGKNTEAFF. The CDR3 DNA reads TGTGCCAGTAGTATAGGTGCAGGGAAGAACACTGAAGCTTTCTTT.

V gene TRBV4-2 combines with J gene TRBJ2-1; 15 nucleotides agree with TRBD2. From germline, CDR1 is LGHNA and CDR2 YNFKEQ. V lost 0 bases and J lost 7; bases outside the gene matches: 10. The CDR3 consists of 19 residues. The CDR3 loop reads CASSQDRARTSGGGNEQFF. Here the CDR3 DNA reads TGTGCCAGCAGCCAAGACCGGGCGAGGACTAGCGGGGGGGGTAATGAGCAGTTCTTC.

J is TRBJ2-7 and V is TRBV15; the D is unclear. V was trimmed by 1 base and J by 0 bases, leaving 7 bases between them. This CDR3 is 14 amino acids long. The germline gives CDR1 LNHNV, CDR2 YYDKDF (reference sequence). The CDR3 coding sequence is TGTGCCACCAGCAGAGGCGGAAGCTCCTACGAGCAGTACTTC. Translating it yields CATSRGGSSYEQYF.

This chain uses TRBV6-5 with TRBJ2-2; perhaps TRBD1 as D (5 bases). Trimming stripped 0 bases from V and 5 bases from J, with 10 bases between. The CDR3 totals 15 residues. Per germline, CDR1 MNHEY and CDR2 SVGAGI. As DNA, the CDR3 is TGTGCCAGCAGTTACTCCCAGGGCAGGACCGGGGAGCTGTTTTTT. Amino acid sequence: CASSYSQGRTGELFF.

The CDR3 spells CASSKKSRAEAFF. CDR3 nucleotides: TGTGCCAGCAGCAAAAAATCGAGGGCCGAAGCTTTCTTT. The genes are TRBV21-1 and TRBJ1-1. TRBV21-1 is a pseudogene. CDR3 length equals 13 residues.

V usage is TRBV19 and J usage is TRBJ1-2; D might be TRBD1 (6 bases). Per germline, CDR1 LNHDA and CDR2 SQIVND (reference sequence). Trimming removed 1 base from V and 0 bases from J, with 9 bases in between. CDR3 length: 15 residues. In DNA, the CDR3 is TGTGCCAGTAGTATAGGGGACAAAGCTAACTATGGCTACACCTTC. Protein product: CASSIGDKANYGYTF. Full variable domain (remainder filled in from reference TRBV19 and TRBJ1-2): DGGITQSPKYLFRKEGQNVTLSCEQNLNHDAMYWYRQDPGQGLRLIYYSQIVNDFQKGDIAEGYSVSREKKESFPLTVTSAQKNPTAFYLCASSIGDKANYGYTFGSGTRLTVV.

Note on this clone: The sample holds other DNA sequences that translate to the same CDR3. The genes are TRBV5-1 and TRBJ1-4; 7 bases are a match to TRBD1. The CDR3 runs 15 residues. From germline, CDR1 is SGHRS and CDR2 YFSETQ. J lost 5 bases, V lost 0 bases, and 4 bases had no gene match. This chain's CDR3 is CASSLGTGLNEKLFF. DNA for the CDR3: TGCGCCAGCAGCTTGGGGACAGGACTGAATGAAAAACTGTTTTTT.

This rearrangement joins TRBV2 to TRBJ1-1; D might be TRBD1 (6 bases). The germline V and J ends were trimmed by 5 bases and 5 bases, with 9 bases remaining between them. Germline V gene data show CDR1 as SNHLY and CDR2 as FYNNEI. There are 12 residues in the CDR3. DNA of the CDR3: TGTGCCAGCAGTACAGGGTTTACTGAAGCTTTCTTT. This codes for CASSTGFTEAFF.

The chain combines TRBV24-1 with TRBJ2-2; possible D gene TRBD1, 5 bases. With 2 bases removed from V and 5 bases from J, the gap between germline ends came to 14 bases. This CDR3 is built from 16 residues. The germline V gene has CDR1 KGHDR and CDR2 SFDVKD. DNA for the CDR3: TGTGCCACCAGTGATTCATCGGCAGGGAATACCGGGGAGCTGTTTTTT. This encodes CATSDSSAGNTGELFF.

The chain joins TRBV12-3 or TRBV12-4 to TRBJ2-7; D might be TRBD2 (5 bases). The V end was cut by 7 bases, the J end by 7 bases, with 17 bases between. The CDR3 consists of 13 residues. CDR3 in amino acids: CASTLRGLGEQYF. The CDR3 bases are TGTGCCAGCACCCTAAGAGGGTTAGGGGAGCAGTACTTC.

The CDR3 loop reads CASSPGLNNEQFF. The CDR3 region has the DNA TGTGCCAGCTCACCGGGACTCAACAATGAGCAGTTCTTC. The chain joins TRBV18 to TRBJ2-1, with D perhaps matching TRBD2 (6 bases). Trimming pared 3 bases from V and 5 bases from J, leaving 8 bases between. This CDR3 is built from 13 residues. Germline V gene data show CDR1 as KGHSH and CDR2 as LQKENI.

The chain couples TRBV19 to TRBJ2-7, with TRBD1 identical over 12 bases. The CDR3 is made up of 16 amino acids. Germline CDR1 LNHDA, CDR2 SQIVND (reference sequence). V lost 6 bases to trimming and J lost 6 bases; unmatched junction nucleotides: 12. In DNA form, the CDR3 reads TGTGCCAGTAGCCGAACCGCCGGGACAGGGGGCAGCGAGCAGTACTTC. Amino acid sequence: CASSRTAGTGGSEQYF.

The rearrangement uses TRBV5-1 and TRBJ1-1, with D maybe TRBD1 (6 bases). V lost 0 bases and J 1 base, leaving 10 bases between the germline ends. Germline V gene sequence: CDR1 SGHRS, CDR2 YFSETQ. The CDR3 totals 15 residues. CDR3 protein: CASSLEVGGNTEAFF. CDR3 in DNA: TGCGCCAGCAGCTTGGAGGTAGGGGGGAACACTGAAGCTTTCTTT.

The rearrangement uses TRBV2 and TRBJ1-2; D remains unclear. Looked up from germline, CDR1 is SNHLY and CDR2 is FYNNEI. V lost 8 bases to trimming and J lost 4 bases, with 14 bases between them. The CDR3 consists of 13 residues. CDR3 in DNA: TGTGCCAGCGAGTTAGAGGGAGGCTATGGCTACACCTTC. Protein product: CASELEGGYGYTF.